This T cell receptor beta chain was sequenced for a study of cytomegalovirus exposure and HLA in healthy donors. Study at large: An earlier analysis identified 110 million or so unique TCR beta sequences in 150 million to 200 million T cells. Notes on the study in general: The study labeled 164 TCR beta chains cytomegalovirus-associated.

Primers: 60 Vbeta forward and 13 Jbeta reverse. Clones were sequenced by immunoSEQ multiplex PCR, and TCRdb holds only the in-frame ones, with some missing. The table lists about 160,000 clones, around 73% of them singletons, with 1.4% in the top ten. V gave up 4 bases and J gave up 3 bases; unmatched junction bases: 3. The CDR3 spans 14 residues. Each of the donors was a healthy bone marrow donor. Details on this clone: Antigen unknown.

The V call is TRBV23-1, the J call TRBJ2-5, with TRBD1 matching over 9 bases. TRBV23-1 is noted as an ORF with a role that remains uncertain. The receptor's source is a male donor in good health and CMV-seronegative. Input material: PBMCs. CDR3 loop: CASSRRQGEETQYF. The CDR3 region has the DNA TGCGCCAGCAGTCGGAGACAGGGGGAAGAGACCCAGTACTTC.